Reported below is one TCR beta chain. The data are from a study of blood T cell repertoires in COVID-19. Data came from immunoSEQ multiplex PCR; TCRdb stores just in-frame clones and leaves some out. The sample contains 70,000 to 85,000 clones, around 82% of which appear only once. V was shortened by 3 bases and J by 12 bases, with 21 bases between the two germline ends. Germline-derived CDR1 and CDR2 are LNHDA and SQIVND (reference sequence). This CDR3 has 14 amino acids. The receptor was derived from a man older than 75 with active or convalescent COVID-19. Material for sequencing was peripheral blood. The chain is built from TRBV19 and TRBJ2-7, with a tentative D call TRBD2 (7 bases). CDR3 bases: TGTGCCAGTAGTATCTCCCCGGCGAGGGAGGGGGTGTACTTC. Amino acid sequence: CASSISPAREGVYF.